These T cell receptor beta chains were read from a single sample in a study of cytomegalovirus exposure and HLA in healthy donors. Sequencing was performed with immunoSEQ multiplex PCR; in TCRdb, only in-frame clones are kept and a portion is missing. Altogether 150,000 to 200,000 clones are present, around 79% being singletons, with the ten largest covering roughly 1.5%. Sequences were obtained from PBMCs. All receptors derive from a woman between 45 and 65 years old in good health and CMV-seronegative. CDR3s include the opening cysteine and the closing phenylalanine or tryptophan. D genes are given only for firm matches. Clone size is not always given. Where it is, it says once, few, many or a class for expanded clones.

d_gene,v_gene,j_gene,abundance,CDR3nt,CDR3aa
TRBD1,TRBV27,TRBJ1-3,.,TGTGCCAGCAGTTCGTACAACAGGGGTTCGGGAAACACCATATATTTT,CASSSYNRGSGNTIYF
TRBD1,TRBV19,TRBJ2-2,.,TGTGCCAGTAGTCAACAGGGGCGAAGCGGGGAGCTGTTTTTT,CASSQQGRSGELFF
.,TRBV7-3,TRBJ2-3,.,TGTGCCAGCAGCCTCCGGGCGAGGGGCACAGATACGCAGTATTTT,CASSLRARGTDTQYF
.,TRBV7-2,TRBJ2-3,once,TGTGCCAGCAGGCCCCGTTGGGCGGGGACCACAGATACGCAGTATTTT,CASRPRWAGTTDTQYF
TRBD1,TRBV7-2,TRBJ2-1,.,TGTGCCAGCAGCTTAGTAGGGGGCGCAGGAAATGAGCAGTTCTTC,CASSLVGGAGNEQFF
.,TRBV2,TRBJ2-2,.,TGTGCCAGCAAGGGCACAGCGGCCGGGGAGCTGTTTTTT,CASKGTAAGELFF
TRBD2,TRBV7-3,TRBJ2-3,.,TGTGCCAGCAGCACGGGACTAGCGGGGGGCCCGGGCACAGATACGCAGTATTTT,CASSTGLAGGPGTDTQYF
TRBD2,TRBV7-8,TRBJ2-5,.,TGTGCCAGCAGCCGACCTACGACTAGCGGGAAGGAGACCCAGTACTTC,CASSRPTTSGKETQYF
.,TRBV13,TRBJ2-7,.,TGTGCCAGCAGCTCCAGGACTTACGAGCAGTACTTC,CASSSRTYEQYF
.,TRBV5-1,TRBJ1-2,once,TGCGCCAGCAGCACCGGGAGTACGTATGGCTACACCTTC,CASSTGSTYGYTF
.,TRBV4-2,TRBJ2-5,.,TGTGCCAGCAGCCACGAAAGACAGGCCGGAGAGACCCAGTACTTC,CASSHERQAGETQYF
.,TRBV27,TRBJ1-2,.,TGTGCCAGCAGCCGTGACAGGACGAGAGCGCGCTATGGCTACACCTTC,CASSRDRTRARYGYTF
TRBD2,TRBV5-1,TRBJ2-2,.,TGCGCCAGCAGCGGGTCTAGCGGGATCGGGGAGCTGTTTTTT,CASSGSSGIGELFF
.,TRBV5-1,TRBJ2-2,.,TGCGCCAGCAGCTTACCGGCGAACACCGGGGAGCTGTTTTTT,CASSLPANTGELFF
.,TRBV6-6,TRBJ2-6,.,TGTGCCAGCAGTTACCCCAGGGTCTCTGGGGCCAACGTCCTGACTTTC,CASSYPRVSGANVLTF
TRBD1,TRBV18,TRBJ2-1,.,TGTGCCAGCTCACTCGACAGGGGGCAGAATGAGCAGTTCTTC,CASSLDRGQNEQFF
TRBD2,TRBV7-9,TRBJ2-1,.,TGTGCCAGCAGCTTTCCGGGACTAGCGGGAGGGGACGAGCAGTTCTTC,CASSFPGLAGGDEQFF
TRBD1,TRBV19,TRBJ2-6,.,TGTGCCAGTAATGACAGGGCTGGGGCCAACGTCCTGACTTTC,CASNDRAGANVLTF
.,TRBV28,TRBJ2-5,.,TGTGCCAGCAGGACCTTACGAGACAGCGCCCAAGAGACCCAGTACTTC,CASRTLRDSAQETQYF
TRBD1,TRBV29-1,TRBJ1-1,.,TGCAGCGTTGCAGGGGGCCCTGAAGCTTTCTTT,CSVAGGPEAFF
.,TRBV29-1,TRBJ1-1,.,TGCAGCGTTGAGACTAACACTGAAGCTTTCTTT,CSVETNTEAFF
TRBD1,TRBV18,TRBJ2-6,.,TGTGCCAGCTCATCGACAGGGTTTGGGGCCAACGTCCTGACTTTC,CASSSTGFGANVLTF
.,TRBV5-1,TRBJ2-1,.,TGCGCCAGCAGCTTGGCCCCTCTACTGAGCTCCTACAATGAGCAGTTCTTC,CASSLAPLLSSYNEQFF
TRBD2,TRBV11-2,TRBJ2-1,.,TGTGCCAGCAGCTCCCGGACTAGAGTTCAGCAGTTCTTC,CASSSRTRVQQFF
.,TRBV4-3,TRBJ2-7,.,TGCGCCAGCAGCCAAGCCTGGACAACCTACGAGCAGTACTTC,CASSQAWTTYEQYF
TRBD1,TRBV9,TRBJ1-1,.,TGTGCCAGCAGCCCATCAGGGACAGGAATGCACACTGAAGCTTTCTTT,CASSPSGTGMHTEAFF
TRBD1,TRBV7-2,TRBJ2-1,.,TGTGCCAGCAGCTCGCCGGGACAGTACAATGAGCAGTTCTTC,CASSSPGQYNEQFF
TRBD2,TRBV28,TRBJ2-1,.,TGTGCCAGCAGGAGTAGCGGGAGCTCCTACAATGAGCAGTTCTTC,CASRSSGSSYNEQFF
TRBD1,TRBV7-9,TRBJ1-1,few,TGTGCCAGCATCGAACAGGGGTTAGGCACTGAAGCTTTCTTT,CASIEQGLGTEAFF